The rows below give T cell receptor beta chains drawn from one sample of a study of T cell responses to AZD1222 COVID-19 vaccine. TCRdb's copy holds only in-frame clones and misses some; the assay was immunoSEQ multiplex PCR. The data show over 100,000 clones, about 90% seen once. Source: peripheral blood, taken 28 days after the second AZD1222 dose. These receptors were taken from an adult who received the AZD1222 COVID-19 vaccine. The CDR3 runs from the conserved cysteine through the conserved F or W.

length: 14
V: TRBV29-1
CDR3: CSVIGTGGTTKLFF

length: 13
V: TRBV3-1/TRBV3-2
CDR3: CASSPYGVFEQYF

length: 16
V: TRBV4-1
CDR3: CASSQERRVRGTEAFF

length: 13
V: TRBV30
CDR3: CAWRGKGRYEQYF

length: 17
V: TRBV28
CDR3: CASSFGQATSGANVLTF

length: 14
V: TRBV18
CDR3: CASSPGLAGVIQYF

length: 15
V: TRBV2
CDR3: CASNGDRASNQPQHF

length: 14
V: TRBV6-2/TRBV6-3
CDR3: CASSTQNSNQPQHF

length: 16
V: TRBV3-1/TRBV3-2
CDR3: CASSQDWRENTGELFF

length: 13
V: TRBV12-5
CDR3: CASGLVQEYEQYF

length: 12
V: TRBV10-3
CDR3: CAISDPDNEQFF

length: 15
V: TRBV3-1/TRBV3-2
CDR3: CASSQAETENYGYTF

length: 15
V: TRBV4-1
CDR3: CASSQVPDSIDEQFF

length: 16
V: TRBV19
CDR3: CASSLDSRVFDQPQHF

length: 14
V: TRBV7-2
CDR3: CASIRDRGLGGYTF

length: 16
V: TRBV5-1
CDR3: CASSLPSGESTDTQYF

length: 13
V: TRBV30
CDR3: CAWSDEVNTEAFF

length: 19
V: TRBV28
CDR3: CASTPLPSGTYGSYNEQFF

length: 12
V: TRBV28
CDR3: CASWDRGHEQYF

length: 15
V: TRBV6-1
CDR3: CASSEAGDVADTQYF

length: 13
V: TRBV5-1
CDR3: CASSSQGDTEAFF

length: 16
V: TRBV19
CDR3: CASSSSLAGAYNEQFF

length: 15
V: TRBV15
CDR3: CATSRGGTDQETQYF

length: 17
V: TRBV7-8
CDR3: CASSGSGTSGLSYEQYF

length: 17
V: TRBV14
CDR3: CASSQDHSLAVQETQYF

length: 13
V: TRBV3-1/TRBV3-2
CDR3: CASSQEGAHGYTF

length: 15
V: TRBV7-9
CDR3: CASSPRDRQTYEQYF

length: 17
V: TRBV7-8
CDR3: CASSPRTGGATANGYTF

length: 12
V: TRBV12-3/TRBV12-4
CDR3: CASSSNSDSQYF

length: 16
V: TRBV6-4
CDR3: CASSLTSGGSTDTQYF

length: 13
V: TRBV7-2
CDR3: CASSADRVDEQYF

length: 13
V: TRBV4-1
CDR3: CASSPLSNHEQFF

length: 16
V: TRBV5-1
CDR3: CASSPGLALSTDTQYF

length: 16
V: TRBV21-1
CDR3: CASSNGQSSYNSPLHF

length: 17
V: TRBV10-3
CDR3: CAISGPGASGSGDEQFF

length: 13
V: TRBV30
CDR3: CAWSVGESETQYF

length: 12
V: TRBV9
CDR3: CASSTWTTGYTF

length: 15
V: TRBV10-3
CDR3: CAGARTGDAYNEQFF

length: 14
V: TRBV6-1
CDR3: CASSSHNEGNEQFF

length: 14
V: TRBV7-9
CDR3: CASSLSITQETQYF

length: 15
V: TRBV15
CDR3: CATSAAGVRYNEQFF

length: 14
V: TRBV30
CDR3: CAWTSGSDTGELFF

length: 15
V: TRBV12-5
CDR3: CASGHRGNSYNEQFF

length: 15
V: TRBV7-2
CDR3: CASSLRAGTQETQYF

length: 15
V: TRBV7-2
CDR3: CASSLQSGGNQPQHF

length: 11
V: TRBV12-3/TRBV12-4
CDR3: CASTPNYGYTF

length: 12
V: TRBV19
CDR3: CASSIEGLRAFF

length: 16
V: TRBV6-2/TRBV6-3
CDR3: CASSYYPLQVQETQYF

length: 14
V: TRBV7-9
CDR3: CASSLEGGYSPLHF

length: 16
V: TRBV19
CDR3: CASSIDLPGALYGYTF

length: 16
V: TRBV21-1
CDR3: CASSKGDRRGQETQYF

length: 16
V: TRBV30
CDR3: CAWSVPGGAKVYEQYF

length: 14
V: TRBV10-3
CDR3: CAISPSSGSGEQFF

length: 13
V: TRBV27
CDR3: CASSSGGGYEQYF

length: 18
V: TRBV4-3
CDR3: CASSRTADGTSYNSPLHF

length: 16
V: TRBV11-3
CDR3: CASSFGTSGIADTQYF

length: 15
V: TRBV7-9
CDR3: CASTSLAGAGNEQFF

length: 14
V: TRBV5-6
CDR3: CASSPSDSSYGYTF

length: 16
V: TRBV6-2/TRBV6-3
CDR3: CASSYEKTAFTDTQYF

length: 14
V: TRBV9
CDR3: CASSVTGDQETQYF